Following are 28 T cell receptor beta chains from one sample sequenced in a study of blood T cell repertoires in COVID-19. Measured with immunoSEQ multiplex PCR; TCRdb has only the in-frame clones, and not every one. The sample has roughly 250,000 clones; over 75% are singletons. The sequenced sample consisted of peripheral blood. These receptors were taken from a human donor in a cohort sampled during active COVID-19.

The J gene is TRBJ2-3, the V gene TRBV28, with TRBD2 matching 8 bases. V gave up 2 bases and J gave up 5 bases; unmatched junction bases: 6. The CDR3 is 15 residues long. Germline V lookup: CDR1 MDHEN, CDR2 SYDVKM. The CDR3: CASSLRGGLGDTQYF. CDR3 coding DNA: TGTGCCAGCAGTTTACGGGGGGGCTTGGGAGATACGCAGTATTTT.

The chain joins TRBV29-1 to TRBJ1-3; tentative D call: TRBD1 (5 bases). The ends were cut back, 3 bases at V and 2 bases at J, with 8 bases in the middle. CDR1 and CDR2 from the germline V gene are SQVTM and ANQGSEA. The CDR3 extends over 13 amino acids. CDR3 region: CSVETATGNTIYF. CDR3 nucleotide sequence: TGCAGCGTTGAGACAGCCACTGGAAACACCATATATTTT.

A few counts support this clone. The gene calls are TRBV5-6 and TRBJ2-7; tentatively, D is TRBD1 (6 bases). Germline values: CDR1 SGHDT, CDR2 YYEEEE. CDR3 length: 14 amino acids. With 0 bases removed from V and 7 bases from J, the gap between germline ends came to 14 bases. CDR3 sequence: CASSLVAGDREQYF. The CDR3 coding sequence is TGTGCCAGCAGCTTGGTGGCAGGGGATCGGGAGCAGTACTTC.

This chain uses TRBV28 with TRBJ1-5; possible D gene TRBD1, 5 bases. Germline lookup yields CDR1 MDHEN and CDR2 SYDVKM. Deletions cut 7 bases from V and 9 bases from J, with 19 bases between. The length of the CDR3 is 14 residues. The chain's CDR3 is CASILGGSSRPQHF. CDR3 DNA: TGTGCCAGCATCTTGGGGGGGAGTTCACGGCCCCAGCATTTT. Together with reference TRBV28 and TRBJ1-5, the CDR3 gives the full variable domain: DVKVTQSSRYLVKRTGEKVFLECVQDMDHENMFWYRQDPGLGLRLIYFSYDVKMKEKGDIPEGYSVSREKKERFSLILESASTNQTSMYLCASILGGSSRPQHFGDGTRLSIL.

The rearrangement links TRBV11-3 to TRBJ2-1; no clear D gene. V was cut by 2 bases and J by 0 bases, with 5 bases left in between. The CDR3 is 14 amino acids. Looked up from germline, CDR1 is SGHNT and CDR2 is YENEEA. This chain's CDR3 is CASSLKSSYNEQFF. As DNA, the CDR3 is TGTGCCAGCAGCTTAAAGAGCTCCTACAATGAGCAGTTCTTC.

This clone showed up just a few times. The chain's CDR3 is CASRRGSGYNEQFF. In DNA form, the CDR3 reads TGCGCCAGCAGGAGGGGTAGCGGCTACAATGAGCAGTTCTTC. This chain joins TRBV5-1 and TRBJ2-1; TRBD2 might be the D (6 bases). CDR3 length: 14 amino acids. Germline V gives CDR1 SGHRS, CDR2 YFSETQ. The V gene lost 5 bases and the J gene lost 3 bases, with 12 bases spanning the gap.

The rearrangement joins TRBV7-6 to TRBJ1-1; 10 bases map to TRBD1. The germline V gene encodes CDR1 SGHVS and CDR2 FNYEAQ. The CDR3 has 16 residues. With 5 bases clipped from V and 6 bases from J, the junction kept 12 bases outside the gene matches. The CDR3 sequence is CASSHPRQGARAEAFF. The CDR3 nucleotides are TGTGCCAGCAGCCATCCCAGACAGGGGGCGCGGGCTGAAGCTTTCTTT.

This chain links TRBV3-1 (or the pseudogene TRBV3-2) with TRBJ2-7, with TRBD2 as a possible D gene (5 bases). Germline V CDR1 and CDR2: LGHDT, YNNKEL (reference sequence). Trimming took 4 bases from V and 0 from J, leaving 10 bases between them. The CDR3 consists of 14 residues. CDR3 protein: CASSRGWSSYEQYF. In DNA, the CDR3 is TGTGCCAGCAGCCGCGGGTGGAGCTCCTACGAGCAGTACTTC.

This clone was counted a few times. The chain couples TRBV11-2 to TRBJ1-2, with D unresolved. The length of the CDR3 is 15 residues. Trimming stripped 7 bases from V and 0 bases from J, with 15 bases between. Germline lookup yields CDR1 SGHAT and CDR2 FQNNGV. The CDR3 DNA follows: TGTGCCAGCACCCCTGAAAGCGCGCCTAACTATGGCTACACCTTC. The encoded protein is CASTPESAPNYGYTF.

This clone was seen a handful of times. This rearrangement joins TRBV7-8 to TRBJ2-7, with D tentatively TRBD1 (5 bases). Germline CDR1 SGHVS, CDR2 FQNEAQ. V was cut by 5 bases and J by 0 bases, with 14 bases left in between. CDR3 size: 15 residues. The CDR3 nucleotides are TGTGCCAGCAGCCCGCAGACAGCTAGCTCCTACGAGCAGTACTTC. Translation gives CASSPQTASSYEQYF.

This clone was seen a single time. The chain employs TRBV5-4 and TRBJ2-7, with 15 nucleotides matching TRBD2. The V gene end was trimmed by 4 bases and the J gene end by 2 bases; junction bases not matched to a gene: 10. The CDR3 consists of 18 residues. The germline V gene encodes CDR1 SGHNT and CDR2 YYREEE (reference sequence). DNA of the CDR3: TGTGCCAGCAGCACCCCCGGACTAGCGGGAGGGATGCCCTACGAGCAGTACTTC. It translates to CASSTPGLAGGMPYEQYF.

This clone was seen a single time. This chain connects TRBV4-1 to TRBJ2-1; a weak D match, TRBD2 (6 bases). Trimming took off 5 bases at V and 9 bases at J, with 11 bases between the two ends. Germline lookup yields CDR1 MGHRA and CDR2 YSYEKL. The CDR3 contains 12 residues. CDR3 DNA: TGCGCCAGCAGCTCAGGGCGGGGTGAGCAGTTCTTC. It codes for CASSSGRGEQFF.

The chain is built from TRBV7-2 and TRBJ2-1, with TRBD2 matching over 9 bases. V trimming: 5 bases; J trimming: 4 bases; junction bases outside the gene matches: 9. The length of the CDR3 is 16 residues. CDR1 is SGHTA and CDR2 is FQGNSA in the germline V gene. The DNA of the CDR3 is TGTGCCAGCAGCCGCAGACTAGCGGAAATGTACAATGAGCAGTTCTTC. It translates to CASSRRLAEMYNEQFF. The full variable domain, completed using reference TRBV7-2 and TRBJ2-1, is GAGVSQSPSNKVTEKGKDVELRCDPISGHTALYWYRQSLGQGLEFLIYFQGNSAPDKSGLPSDRFSAERTGGSVSTLTIQRTQQEDSAVYLCASSRRLAEMYNEQFFGPGTRLTVL.

The genes are TRBV4-2 and TRBJ2-4; D may be TRBD2 (5 bases). V lost 0 bases to trimming and J lost 3 bases, with 12 bases between them. This CDR3 comprises 16 residues. Germline V CDR1 and CDR2: LGHNA, YNFKEQ. The CDR3 nucleotides are TGTGCCAGCAGCCAAGAATCGGGGTTTGGCAAAAACATTCAGTACTTC. Translation: CASSQESGFGKNIQYF.

This chain joins TRBV23-1 and TRBJ2-7; 8 bases are a match to TRBD1. TRBV23-1 is known as an ORF, though its function is uncertain. The length of the CDR3 is 19 residues. V trimming: 3 bases; J trimming: 0 bases; junction bases outside the gene matches: 16. This chain's CDR3 is CASSHPPRLTGASSYEQYF. The DNA of the CDR3 is TGCGCCAGCAGTCACCCACCCCGCCTGACAGGGGCGAGCTCCTACGAGCAGTACTTC.

The genes are TRBV12-3 or TRBV12-4 and TRBJ2-7; D perhaps matches TRBD1 (5 bases). The CDR3 extends over 13 amino acids. With 3 bases removed from V and 5 bases from J, the gap between germline ends came to 11 bases. The CDR3 region is CASSLGQGHEQYF. The CDR3 DNA sequence: TGTGCCAGCAGTTTGGGGCAGGGCCACGAGCAGTACTTC.

This chain connects TRBV5-5 to TRBJ1-1; TRBD1 agrees at 8 bases. The length of the CDR3 is 14 residues. Per germline, CDR1 SGHKS and CDR2 YYEKEE (reference sequence). The V gene end was trimmed by 4 bases and the J gene end by 6 bases; junction bases not matched to a gene: 8. This CDR3 reads CASSADRGISEAFF. CDR3 coding DNA: TGTGCCAGCAGCGCCGACAGGGGAATATCTGAAGCTTTCTTT.

The rearrangement joins TRBV27 to TRBJ2-2, with D maybe TRBD2 (5 bases). CDR3 length: 15 amino acids. V lost 2 bases and J lost 1, with 8 bases in between. The germline gives CDR1 MNHEY, CDR2 SMNVEV (reference sequence). CDR3 sequence (DNA): TGTGCCAGCAGTTTAGTCGGGATGAACACCGGGGAGCTGTTTTTT. Protein: CASSLVGMNTGELFF.

This clone showed up just once. The rearrangement uses TRBV11-2 and TRBJ2-2; D remains unclear. The CDR3 totals 13 residues. Per germline, CDR1 SGHAT and CDR2 FQNNGV. Trimming pared 9 bases from V and 1 base from J, leaving 9 bases between. The CDR3 DNA reads as TGTGCCAGTTCTACCGTGAACACCGGGGAGCTGTTTTTT. Residues: CASSTVNTGELFF.

This rearrangement joins TRBV7-9 to TRBJ2-5; TRBD2 agrees at 8 bases. Trimming removed 3 bases from V and 2 bases from J; junction bases left unmatched: 14. Looked up from germline, CDR1 is SEHNR and CDR2 is FQNEAQ (reference sequence). This CDR3 comprises 18 residues. The CDR3 coding sequence is TGTGCCAGCAGCTTTCCCGTAAGAGAGGCTAGCGGGCAAGAGACCCAGTACTTC. It codes for CASSFPVREASGQETQYF. Combining the CDR3 with reference TRBV7-9 and TRBJ2-5 gives the whole variable domain DTGVSQNPRHKITKRGQNVTFRCDPISEHNRLYWYRQTLGQGPEFLTYFQNEAQLEKSRLLSDRFSAERPKGSFSTLEIQRTEQGDSAMYLCASSFPVREASGQETQYFGPGTRLLVL.

This chain joins TRBV7-8 and TRBJ2-2; TRBD1 might be the D (6 bases). Trimming left V 1 base short and J 5 bases short, with 11 bases between. Germline loops: CDR1 SGHVS, CDR2 FQNEAQ. The length of the CDR3 is 15 residues. DNA of the CDR3: TGTGCCAGCAGCTTAGATGAGGGGGAAACCGGGGAGCTGTTTTTT. Translated, it gives CASSLDEGETGELFF. The whole variable domain, filled in from reference TRBV7-8 and TRBJ2-2, reads GAGVSQSPRYKVAKRGQDVALRCDPISGHVSLFWYQQALGQGPEFLTYFQNEAQLDKSGLPSDRFFAERPEGSVSTLKIQRTQQEDSAVYLCASSLDEGETGELFFGEGSRLTVL.

The chain combines TRBV9 with TRBJ2-1; 10 bases map to TRBD2. Germline V gene sequence: CDR1 SGDLS, CDR2 YYNGEE. The CDR3 consists of 19 residues. V gave up 2 bases and J gave up 0 bases; unmatched junction bases: 11. CDR3 amino acids: CASSVTSGSGLSSYNEQFF. CDR3 DNA: TGTGCCAGCAGCGTGACTAGCGGGTCGGGACTAAGCTCCTACAATGAGCAGTTCTTC.

The chain employs TRBV6-6 and TRBJ1-5; D remains unclear. Germline lookup yields CDR1 MNHNY and CDR2 SVGAGI (reference sequence). Trimming stripped 6 bases from V and 6 bases from J, with 15 bases between. This CDR3 contains 14 residues. In DNA, the CDR3 is TGTGCCAGCAGAAGTGCGGGTGAGGGTCAGCCCCAGCATTTT. It encodes CASRSAGEGQPQHF.

The rearrangement joins TRBV11-2 to TRBJ2-1; D perhaps matches TRBD2 (5 bases). In germline, CDR1 is SGHAT, CDR2 FQNNGV. Trimming took off 3 bases at V and 0 bases at J, with 6 bases between the two ends. The CDR3 consists of 14 residues. CDR3 sequence: CASSLEASYNEQFF. CDR3 DNA sequence: TGTGCCAGCAGCTTGGAGGCCTCCTACAATGAGCAGTTCTTC.

The chain combines TRBV6-6 with TRBJ2-1; 8 bases are a match to TRBD1. The CDR3 totals 15 residues. Trimming removed 6 bases from V and 0 bases from J; junction bases left unmatched: 4. Per germline, CDR1 MNHNY and CDR2 SVGAGI (reference sequence). The CDR3 reads CASSRQGSSYNEQFF. DNA of the CDR3: TGTGCCAGCAGCCGACAGGGGAGCTCCTACAATGAGCAGTTCTTC.

The genes are TRBV19 and TRBJ2-7, with D possibly TRBD2 on 5 matching bases. CDR1 LNHDA and CDR2 SQIVND come from the germline V gene (reference sequence). V was pared by 3 bases and J by 5 bases, with 17 bases between. There are 15 residues in the CDR3. The CDR3 spells CASSIRGEGWDEQYF. Here the CDR3 DNA reads TGTGCCAGTAGTATCCGGGGAGAGGGCTGGGACGAGCAGTACTTC.

This chain uses TRBV19 with TRBJ2-2; 7 bases agree with TRBD1. Germline CDR1 reads LNHDA; CDR2 reads SQIVND (reference sequence). V was clipped by 4 bases and J by 1 base; unmatched bases: 6. This CDR3 contains 16 residues. The CDR3 protein is CASSTLQGLNTGELFF. The DNA for the CDR3 is TGTGCCAGTAGTACCTTACAGGGGTTGAACACCGGGGAGCTGTTTTTT.

The chain employs TRBV12-3 or TRBV12-4 and TRBJ2-7, with a tentative D call TRBD2 (6 bases). The CDR3 is 13 amino acids. The V end was cut by 3 bases, the J end by 2 bases, with 8 bases between. The CDR3 protein is CASSLRDPYEQYF. DNA of the CDR3: TGTGCCAGCAGTTTGCGGGACCCCTACGAGCAGTACTTC.